This T cell receptor (beta chain) came from a study of beta chain features in type 1 diabetes (dated by TCRdb to the late 2010s). Concerning the study at large: Patients and healthy donors did not differ in mean age, gender distribution, total cell number or subset yield. A total of roughly 100 million sorted cells were examined across all samples, and the number of cells per subset was strongly correlated with RNA yield. In the study, TCRB repertoires of sorted circulating CD4+ T cell subsets from recently diagnosed type 1 diabetes patients were compared with those of matched healthy donors. Naive and central memory subsets were obtained from all 28 donors, but regulatory and stem cell-like memory subsets were isolated from only 8 patients and roughly 8 healthy donors. The paper as a whole reports these results and caveats: HLA sub-analyses involved small numbers of individuals, so any influence of HLA type on TCRB rearrangement remained unresolved. PCR may preferentially amplify shorter templates, but because patient and control samples were amplified and corrected together, any resulting skew would affect both groups equally. At VDJ recombination sites, type 1 diabetes patients had fewer insertions and more deleted nucleotides, which implies abnormalities in thymic rearrangement. Because cDNA was sequenced instead of genomic DNA, activated cells with high expression could be over-represented, although the groups did not differ in activation or CD3 levels. In all four CD4+ subsets, TCRB CDR3 length was moderately but significantly shorter in type 1 diabetes patients. Naive, central memory and regulatory TCRB repertoires appeared to be more alike among patients than among healthy donors.

Inclusive of the bounding cysteine and phenylalanine, the CDR3 is 15 residues long. The sequence is cut down to CDR3 DNA, 45 bases in frame from base 1. Reading the germline V gene gives CDR1 KGHSH and CDR2 LQKENI. Germline trimming: 6 bases from V, 10 bases from J; junction bases outside gene matches: 12. From each donor, a single peripheral blood sample of around 0.12 L on average was drawn into heparinised tubes. Naive, central memory, regulatory and stem cell-like memory CD4+ T cells were sorted on a BD FACSAria II using a panel including CD45RO, CCR7, CD25, CD127, CD95 and CD27. Purity was above 95% for every sorted population. PBMCs were isolated right away by Lymphoprep density gradient centrifugation and were stained directly, without culture. To minimize batch effects, samples were stained and sorted in pairs, one healthy donor with one patient per experiment. This clone was seen more than once but under ten times. Its specific antigen is unknown. It has no much larger one-base neighbor in the sample; base qualities were not kept.

The entire isolated RNA was reverse transcribed using the High Capacity cDNA Reverse Transcription Kit, and thus expressed TCRB transcripts were sequenced. Deep immunoSEQ sequencing was applied to naive, central memory and regulatory T cell samples, giving an average of about 3.6 million total reads per sample. Sorted cells were lysed in RLT buffer and RNA was extracted with DNase-treated RNeasy Micro or Mini kits, depending on cell number. Each cell subset was processed separately to prevent cross-contamination, with patient and healthy donor samples processed together. Using the immunoSEQ multiplex PCR, TCRB sequences were amplified from cDNA into 87-bp fragments spanning the CDR3 region. The amplicons were sequenced using the Illumina HiSeq platform. Turning to the authors' computational methods: PCR bias was corrected computationally using synthetic template baselines, and reads within Hamming distance 2 were collapsed, with unmergeable singletons discarded. By aligning reads against IMGT, V, D and J genes, CDR3 length, and insertions or deletions at six rearrangement sites were assigned. Within each subset, clonotype counts were normalized to sorted cell number, and only after that were true diversity and Gini coefficients computed with the tcR R package. The overlap coefficient, calculated on TCRB nucleotide sequences, was used to measure repertoire sharing. As a proxy for the pre-selection repertoire, out-of-frame TCRB sequences from naive cells were analyzed. This is the immuneACCESS table as TCRdb keeps it, with only in-frame sequences that have V and J called. A part of the clones is gone; compared with another copy, unresolved V genes explain less than half, and the rest is unexplained. Clonal size and the V and J genes are those of that table, whereas D and trimming came from the DNA. Here the sample has over 600,000 clones; around 12% occur a single time. Approximately 0.11% of the sample is in the top ten clones.

Sequencing input: naive CD4+ T cells from blood. The cell subset or site label of this sample denotes: true naive CD4+ T cells. Here the chain combines TRBV18 and TRBJ1-6, with 7 bases matching TRBD1. The clonotype originates from a man aged 25-45 years with type 1 diabetes. The DNA reads TGTGCCAGCTCCCCCGACAGGGCCTTCGGGTCACCCCTCCACTTT. Protein translation: CASSPDRAFGSPLHF.